This TCR beta chain is from a study of monozygotic twins with inflammatory bowel disease. Germline V gene data show CDR1 as SGHRS and CDR2 as YFSETQ. This CDR3 spans 14 amino acids. Each CDR3 protein gets one entry in TCRdb, which reprocessed the 5' RACE reads and gives no DNA. This repertoire includes 150,000 to 200,000 distinct CDR3 sequences. This sequence was found in a human donor with ulcerative colitis or Crohn's disease, or a healthy co-twin of an affected twin (not recorded which). The sample consisted of blood. The V call is TRBV5-1, the J call TRBJ2-5; TCRdb calls TRBD2, which cannot be checked without DNA. CDR3 in amino acids: CASSLGGDLETQYF.